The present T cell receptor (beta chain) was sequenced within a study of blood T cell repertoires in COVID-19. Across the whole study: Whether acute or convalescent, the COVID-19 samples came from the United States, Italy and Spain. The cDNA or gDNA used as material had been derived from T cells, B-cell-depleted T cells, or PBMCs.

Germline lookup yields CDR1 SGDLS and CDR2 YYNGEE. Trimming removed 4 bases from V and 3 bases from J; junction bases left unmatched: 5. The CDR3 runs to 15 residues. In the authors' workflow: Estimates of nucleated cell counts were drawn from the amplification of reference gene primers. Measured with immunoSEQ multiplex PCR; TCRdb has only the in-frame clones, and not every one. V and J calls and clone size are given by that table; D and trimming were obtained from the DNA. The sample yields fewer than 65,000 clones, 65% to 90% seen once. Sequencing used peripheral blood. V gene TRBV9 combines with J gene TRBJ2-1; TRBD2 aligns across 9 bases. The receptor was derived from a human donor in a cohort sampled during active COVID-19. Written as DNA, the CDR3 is TGTGCCAGCAGCACGCGGGGGGGCCTCTACAATGAGCAGTTCTTC. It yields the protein CASSTRGGLYNEQFF.